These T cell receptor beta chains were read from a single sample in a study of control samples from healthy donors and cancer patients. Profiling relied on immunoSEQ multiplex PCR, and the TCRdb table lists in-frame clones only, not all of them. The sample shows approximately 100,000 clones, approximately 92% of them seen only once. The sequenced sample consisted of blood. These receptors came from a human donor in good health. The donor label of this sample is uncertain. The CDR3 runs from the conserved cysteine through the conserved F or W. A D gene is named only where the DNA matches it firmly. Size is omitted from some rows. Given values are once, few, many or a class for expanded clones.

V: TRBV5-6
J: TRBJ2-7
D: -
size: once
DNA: TGTGCCAGCAGCTACGGGACTTCGTACGAGCAGTACTTC
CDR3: CASSYGTSYEQYF

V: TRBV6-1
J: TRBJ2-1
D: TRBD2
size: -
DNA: TGTGCCAGCAGTGAAAGACTAGCGGGGATGTACAATGAGCAGTTCTTC
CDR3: CASSERLAGMYNEQFF

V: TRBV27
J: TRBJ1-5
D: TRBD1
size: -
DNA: TGTGCCAGCAGTTTAAGGGACAGGAATCAGCCCCAGCATTTT
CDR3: CASSLRDRNQPQHF

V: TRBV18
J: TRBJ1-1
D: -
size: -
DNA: TGTGCCAGCTCACCAATGAATTTAAGGGTTTACACTGAAGCTTTCTTT
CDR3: CASSPMNLRVYTEAFF

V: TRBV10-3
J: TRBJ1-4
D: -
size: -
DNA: TGTGCCATCGGGACGGCTAATAATGAAAAACTGTTTTTT
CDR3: CAIGTANNEKLFF

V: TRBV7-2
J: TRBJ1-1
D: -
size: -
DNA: TGTGCCAGCAGCTTAGCTCCGAACACTGAAGCTTTCTTT
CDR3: CASSLAPNTEAFF

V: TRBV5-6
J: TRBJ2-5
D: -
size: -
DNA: TGTGCCAGCAGCTGGGGCAACTCGGAGACCCAGTACTTC
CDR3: CASSWGNSETQYF

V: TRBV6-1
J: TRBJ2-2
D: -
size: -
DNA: TGTGCCAGCAGTGATGGGGATGTCGGGGAGCTGTTTTTT
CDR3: CASSDGDVGELFF

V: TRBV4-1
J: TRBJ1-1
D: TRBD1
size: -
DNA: TGCGCCAGCAGCCAAGAGACAGGGGCGGTAAAAGCTTTCTTT
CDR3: CASSQETGAVKAFF

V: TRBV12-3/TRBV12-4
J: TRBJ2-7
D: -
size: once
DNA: TGTGCCAGCAGTTTGTTACTGAACTACGAGCAGTACTTC
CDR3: CASSLLLNYEQYF

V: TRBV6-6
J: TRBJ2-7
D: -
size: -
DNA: TGTGCCAGCAGTTACTCGGCACAAAGCTCCTACGAGCAGTACTTC
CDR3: CASSYSAQSSYEQYF